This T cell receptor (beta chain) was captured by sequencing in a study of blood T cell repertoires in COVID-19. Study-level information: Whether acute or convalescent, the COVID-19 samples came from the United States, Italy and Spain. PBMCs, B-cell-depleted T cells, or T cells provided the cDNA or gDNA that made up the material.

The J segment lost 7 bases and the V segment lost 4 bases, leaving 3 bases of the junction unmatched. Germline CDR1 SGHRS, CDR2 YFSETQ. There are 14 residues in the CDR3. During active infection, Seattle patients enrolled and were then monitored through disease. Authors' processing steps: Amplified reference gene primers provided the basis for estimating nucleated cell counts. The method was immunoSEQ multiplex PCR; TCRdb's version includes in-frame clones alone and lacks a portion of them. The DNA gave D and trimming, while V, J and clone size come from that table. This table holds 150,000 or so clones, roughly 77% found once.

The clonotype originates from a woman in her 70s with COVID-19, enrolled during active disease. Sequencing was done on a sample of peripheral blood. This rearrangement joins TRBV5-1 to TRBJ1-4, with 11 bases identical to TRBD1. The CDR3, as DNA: TGCGCCAGCAGCCCCGGGACAGGGGGTGAAAAACTGTTTTTT. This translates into CASSPGTGGEKLFF.